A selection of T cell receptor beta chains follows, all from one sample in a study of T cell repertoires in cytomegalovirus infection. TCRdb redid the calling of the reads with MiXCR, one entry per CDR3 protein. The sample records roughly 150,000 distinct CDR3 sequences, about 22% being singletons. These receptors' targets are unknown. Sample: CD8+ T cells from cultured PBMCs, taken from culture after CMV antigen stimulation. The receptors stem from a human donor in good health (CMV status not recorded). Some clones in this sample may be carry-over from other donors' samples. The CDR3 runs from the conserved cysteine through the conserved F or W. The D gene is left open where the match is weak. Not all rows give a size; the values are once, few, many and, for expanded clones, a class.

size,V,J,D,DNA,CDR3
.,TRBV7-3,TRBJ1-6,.,TGTGCCAGCAGCTTGGGGACGGCTAATTCACCCCTCCACTTT,CASSLGTANSPLHF
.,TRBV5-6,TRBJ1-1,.,TGTGCCAGCAGCTTGGATTGGGGAGAAGCTTTCTTT,CASSLDWGEAFF
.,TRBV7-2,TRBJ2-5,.,TGTGCCAGCAGCTTGCGGGGGCGAGTGAGAGAGACCCAGTACTTC,CASSLRGRVRETQYF
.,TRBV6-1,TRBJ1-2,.,TGTGCCAGCACCTTTGGGACGGGACCCTATGGCTACACCTTC,CASTFGTGPYGYTF
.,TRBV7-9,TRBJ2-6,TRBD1,TGTGCCAGCAGCAAAACGACAGGGCCTGGGGCCAACGTCCTGACTTTC,CASSKTTGPGANVLTF
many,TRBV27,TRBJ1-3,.,TGTGCCAGCAGCCTACAGGGCAGCTCTGGAAACACCATATATTTT,CASSLQGSSGNTIYF
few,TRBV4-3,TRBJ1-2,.,TGCGCCAGCAGCCCCCAACGCCCGAACTATGGCTACACCTTC,CASSPQRPNYGYTF
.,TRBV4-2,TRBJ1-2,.,TGTGCCAGCAGCCAAGCATCTTCGGAGATCTATGGCTACACCTTC,CASSQASSEIYGYTF
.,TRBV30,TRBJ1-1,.,TGTGCCTGGAGTGTAAAGAGGTTCACGAACACTGAAGCTTTCTTT,CAWSVKRFTNTEAFF
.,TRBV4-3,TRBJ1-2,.,TGCGCCAGCATCCAAGTGGTACGGGTTCGTGGCTACACCTTC,CASIQVVRVRGYTF
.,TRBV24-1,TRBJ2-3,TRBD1,TGTGCCACCAGTGTGTTGGACAGGGTGTTCACAGATACGCAGTATTTT,CATSVLDRVFTDTQYF